The 14 T cell receptor beta chains below were found in one sample sequenced in a study of cytomegalovirus exposure and HLA in healthy donors. Libraries were prepared by immunoSEQ multiplex PCR; TCRdb keeps only in-frame clonotypes and omits some of them. The repertoire holds about 250,000 clones, with roughly 87% as singletons. The specimen was PBMCs. These receptors were taken from a man younger than 30 in good health and CMV-seropositive.

The chain couples TRBV14 to TRBJ2-3; D is ambiguous. CDR1 is SGHDN, CDR2 FVKESK, per germline. This CDR3 spans 14 amino acids. Trimming left V 1 base short and J 2 bases short, with 7 bases between. CDR3 sequence (DNA): TGTGCCAGCAGCCAAGGGTTCGCCACAGATACGCAGTATTTT. This translates into CASSQGFATDTQYF.

J is TRBJ1-5 and V is TRBV27, with 7 bases fitting TRBD1. The V gene end was trimmed by 5 bases and the J gene end by 2 bases; junction bases not matched to a gene: 6. The CDR3 is 15 residues long. Germline loops: CDR1 MNHEY, CDR2 SMNVEV (reference sequence). CDR3 coding DNA: TGTGCCAGCAGTGGAGGGGGCTTGGGCAATCAGCCCCAGCATTTT. Protein sequence: CASSGGGLGNQPQHF.

This chain connects TRBV14 to TRBJ2-7; weak D call: TRBD2 (6 bases). The germline V and J ends were trimmed by 10 bases and 5 bases, with 18 bases remaining between them. This CDR3 region has 13 residues. Germline V gives CDR1 SGHDN, CDR2 FVKESK. CDR3 loop: CAIPRRGNDEQYF. The CDR3 DNA follows: TGTGCCATCCCACGGCGGGGAAACGACGAGCAGTACTTC.

The chain is built from TRBV6-1 and TRBJ1-1; no reliable D call. Germline CDR1 is MNHNS and CDR2 is SASEGT. The CDR3 length is 13 residues. The V end lost 7 bases, the J end lost 1 base, and 10 bases lay between the germline ends. The CDR3 here is CASIGFANTEAFF. The CDR3 bases are TGTGCCAGCATCGGGTTTGCGAACACTGAAGCTTTCTTT.

This chain uses TRBV5-1 with TRBJ2-2; tentatively, D is TRBD2 (6 bases). V shed 9 bases and J shed 5 bases, with 17 bases lying between them. The germline gives CDR1 SGHRS, CDR2 YFSETQ. The CDR3 totals 14 residues. In DNA, the CDR3 is TGCGCCACCATGGAGGGGATGGGTACCGGGGAGCTGTTTTTT. Its protein product is CATMEGMGTGELFF.

The rearrangement links TRBV6-5 to TRBJ2-7; TRBD1 is a possible D gene (5 bases). Trimming shortened V by 6 bases and J by 1 base, and 10 bases separated the two germline ends. Germline lookup yields CDR1 MNHEY and CDR2 SVGAGI. This CDR3 has 13 amino acids. In DNA form, the CDR3 reads TGTGCCAGCAGCCCCCCAGGGTCCTACGAGCAGTACTTC. This translates into CASSPPGSYEQYF.

The chain is built from TRBV5-4 and TRBJ2-1, with TRBD2 matching over 7 bases. The CDR3 is 17 amino acids. V was pared by 0 bases and J by 7 bases, with 13 bases of the junction left unmatched. Germline V gene lookup returns CDR1 SGHNT and CDR2 YYREEE (reference sequence). The DNA of the CDR3 is TGTGCCAGCAGCTTGGGCCCTAGCGGCCAAATCGGGAATGAGCAGTTCTTC. This sequence encodes CASSLGPSGQIGNEQFF.

This clone appeared once. The rearrangement uses TRBV29-1 and TRBJ2-2; D remains ambiguous. Trimming removed 0 bases at V and 5 bases at J, with 7 bases between. CDR3 length: 13 amino acids. Germline V gene sequence: CDR1 SQVTM, CDR2 ANQGSEA. CDR3 nucleotides: TGCAGCGTTGAAGACCAACCTACCGGGGAGCTGTTTTTT. Translation gives CSVEDQPTGELFF.

The chain employs TRBV7-2 and TRBJ2-5, with D possibly being TRBD1 (6 bases). The germline V and J ends were trimmed by 2 bases and 4 bases, with 11 bases remaining between them. The germline gives CDR1 SGHTA, CDR2 FQGNSA. There are 14 residues in the CDR3. CDR3 in amino acids: CASSLMTGGETQYF. The CDR3 DNA reads TGTGCCAGCAGCTTAATGACAGGCGGAGAGACCCAGTACTTC.

The chain uses TRBV29-1 and TRBJ1-2, with 10 bases matching TRBD1. Unmatched junction bases numbered 6, after V lost 6 bases and J lost 2 bases. CDR3 length: 14 amino acids. Germline lookup yields CDR1 SQVTM and CDR2 ANQGSEA. CDR3: CSVGGTGENYGYTF. CDR3 sequence (DNA): TGCAGCGTGGGGGGGACAGGGGAAAACTATGGCTACACCTTC.

V and J are TRBV6-1 and TRBJ1-5; 10 positions agree with TRBD1. The CDR3 sequence is 13 residues long. The ends lost 8 bases at V and 4 bases at J; junction bases unmatched: 2. Germline loops: CDR1 MNHNS, CDR2 SASEGT. CDR3 sequence (DNA): TGTGCCAGCGACAGGGGGCTGAATCAGCCCCAGCATTTT. The encoded protein is CASDRGLNQPQHF.

On this clone: Other DNA sequences in this specimen translate into the identical CDR3. The CDR3 protein is CASSIGGQPQHF. In DNA form, the CDR3 reads TGTGCCAGTAGTATCGGTGGTCAGCCCCAGCATTTT. The V call is TRBV19, the J call TRBJ1-5, with D unresolved. The V end lost 3 bases, the J end lost 6 bases, and 6 bases lay between the germline ends. The CDR3 is 12 residues long. Germline assignment: CDR1 LNHDA and CDR2 SQIVND (reference sequence).

This chain uses TRBV18 with TRBJ2-7; D unclear. Germline V gene sequence: CDR1 KGHSH, CDR2 LQKENI. This CDR3 has 13 residues. The V end was cut by 2 bases, the J end by 3 bases, with 8 bases between. CDR3 nucleotides: TGTGCCAGCTCACCAGGGGTCGGCTACGAGCAGTACTTC. Residues: CASSPGVGYEQYF. The full variable domain, in which reference TRBV18 and TRBJ2-7 provide the parts outside the CDR3, is NAGVMQNPRHLVRRRGQEARLRCSPMKGHSHVYWYRQLPEEGLKFMVYLQKENIIDESGMPKERFSAEFPKEGPSILRIQQVVRGDSAAYFCASSPGVGYEQYFGPGTRLTVT.

This clone was seen just once. The DNA of the CDR3 is TGTGCCAGTAGAGCCGCCGGGACGGGGCCCTACGAGCAGTACTTC. Protein sequence: CASRAAGTGPYEQYF. V is TRBV19 and J is TRBJ2-7; the D call may be TRBD1 or TRBD2 (5 bases each). V lost 6 bases and J lost 2, with 17 bases in between. Germline CDR1 and CDR2: LNHDA and SQIVND (reference sequence). The CDR3 consists of 15 residues.